The 5 T cell receptor beta chains below all came from one sample that was sequenced in a study of T cells after yellow fever vaccination (dated by TCRdb to between 2018 and 2020). Library preparation employed 5' RACE. Sequencer: Illumina NovaSeq 6000. The public reads were run again by TCRdb, first through fastp at Q25 and then through MiXCR, and only productive beta chains were kept. Every distinct CDR3 protein forms one entry, paired with its most common genes and DNA. The sample table contains fewer than 500,000 distinct CDR3 sequences; only one count was recorded for roughly a sixth of them. Clones ranked in the top ten supply roughly a sixth of the sample. The sample's treatment or condition label is to be understood as: live attenuated yellow fever vaccine strain. The material was PBMCs, obtained before the yellow fever booster vaccination. These receptors all come from a man aged 18 to 30 who received the YFV17D yellow fever vaccine.

The chain employs TRBV15 and TRBJ2-2, with D hard to call. The V and J ends lost 4 bases and 0 bases respectively, with 6 bases between them. The CDR3 loop spans 14 amino acids. From germline, CDR1 is LNHNV and CDR2 YYDKDF (reference sequence). The CDR3 reads CATSKQANTGELFF. The CDR3 region has the DNA TGTGCCACCAGCAAGCAGGCGAACACCGGGGAGCTGTTTTTT.

This clonotype was seen only once. The chain employs TRBV6-5 and TRBJ1-2, with D perhaps matching TRBD1 (6 bases). V was shortened by 0 bases and J by 3 bases, with 14 bases between the two germline ends. Germline CDR1 MNHEY, CDR2 SVGAGI. This CDR3 comprises 16 residues. The CDR3 loop is CASSYSGPGEDYGYTF. The CDR3 DNA follows: TGTGCCAGCAGTTACTCGGGTCCAGGGGAGGACTATGGCTACACCTTC.

The sample holds a few counts of this clonotype. V gene TRBV6-1 combines with J gene TRBJ1-2; the D is unclear. Trimming left V 4 bases short and J 8 bases short, with 11 bases between. Germline loops: CDR1 MNHNS, CDR2 SASEGT. The CDR3 spans 12 residues. CDR3 loop: CASSVTAEGYTF. The DNA for the CDR3 is TGTGCCAGCAGTGTTACAGCGGAAGGCTACACCTTC.

The chain carries TRBV20-1 and TRBJ2-7; 10 bases line up with TRBD2. This CDR3 is built from 14 residues. J lost 4 bases, V lost 5 bases, and 8 bases had no gene match. The germline gives CDR1 DFQATT, CDR2 SNEGSKA (reference sequence). The CDR3 spells CSASRAGGRYEQYF. CDR3 nucleotide sequence: TGCAGTGCTTCCCGAGCGGGGGGGCGTTACGAGCAGTACTTC.

This clonotype was observed a few times. The CDR3 DNA reads TGTGCCAGCACCGCAGTCGGGTCTGGAAACACCATATATTTT. Amino acids: CASTAVGSGNTIYF. The J gene is TRBJ1-3, the V gene TRBV7-9; D gene uncertain. CDR3 length: 14 amino acids. Germline CDR1 is SEHNR and CDR2 is FQNEAQ (reference sequence). Trimming took off 7 bases at V and 1 base at J, with 11 bases between the two ends.